The sequence of this T cell receptor (beta chain) was determined in a study of vaccination and CD4 T cells after COVID-19. Stated treatment: roughly 11-day PBMC culture with coronavirus spike peptide pools or control peptides (ViraFEST assay). Antigen-specific T cell expansion with peptide pools preceded TCR sequencing in the ViraFEST approach. After being plated at around 1.8 million per well, PBMCs were cultured with about 10 IU/ml IL-2 and around 9.2 ug/ml peptide pools. A note on this clonotype: Its antigen is unidentified.

V gave up 3 bases and J gave up 3 bases, with 8 bases separating them. CDR1 and CDR2 (germline): DFQATT, SNEGSKA (reference sequence). CDR3 length: 12 residues. At the Johns Hopkins FTIC core, DNA taken from cultured CD4+ T cells was sequenced by way of the Oncomine TCR Beta short-read assay. The source of extracted genomic DNA was cultured CD4+ T cells. TCRdb itself ran the PCR reads through MiXCR, one entry per CDR3 protein. The repertoire includes about 6,800 distinct CDR3 sequences, 73% of them detected once, and roughly 17% sits in the top ten. The material sequenced was CD4+ T cells from blood, cultured in vitro. The chain combines TRBV20-1 with TRBJ1-1; no clear D. The TCR comes from a human donor who had recovered from COVID-19. CDR3 in amino acids: CSARRMDTEAFF. CDR3 DNA sequence: TGCAGTGCTAGGCGGATGGACACTGAAGCTTTCTTT.